The 17 T cell receptor beta chains below come from one sample, sequenced in a study of shared clonotypes between healthy human individuals. Sequencing used immunoSEQ multiplex PCR; TCRdb keeps in-frame clones, though not all of them. In the table there are 1.4 million to 1.5 million clones, approximately 97% of which are singletons. Specimen: naive CD4+ T cells sorted from blood. As for subset: CD45RA+ positively selected. The source of these receptors is a young man in good health.

The rearrangement uses TRBV18 and TRBJ2-2, with TRBD2 matching 13 bases. Trimming removed 5 bases from V and 7 bases from J; junction bases left unmatched: 7. Germline V gene sequence: CDR1 KGHSH, CDR2 LQKENI. The CDR3 totals 16 residues. The CDR3 nucleotides are TGTGCCAGCTCAAATGGACTAGCGGGAGTCGGCGGGGAGCTGTTTTTT. Protein sequence: CASSNGLAGVGGELFF.

Details on this clone: Other nucleotide sequences in the sample specify the same CDR3. The gene calls are TRBV20-1 and TRBJ2-2; no clear D. Trimming cost V 5 bases and J 0 bases, with 1 base left between them. The CDR3 runs 11 residues. Germline V gene lookup returns CDR1 DFQATT and CDR2 SNEGSKA (reference sequence). This chain's CDR3 is CSAPNTGELFF. In DNA form, the CDR3 reads TGCAGTGCTCCGAACACCGGGGAGCTGTTTTTT.

This clone has only a few counts. V and J are TRBV7-9 and TRBJ2-2; 11 bases are shared with TRBD2. This CDR3 contains 18 residues. Germline CDR1 reads SEHNR; CDR2 reads FQNEAQ (reference sequence). The V gene end was trimmed by 1 base and the J gene end by 0 bases; junction bases not matched to a gene: 4. CDR3 coding DNA: TGTGCCAGCAGCTTAGGGACTAGCGGGTACGCGAACACCGGGGAGCTGTTTTTT. This sequence encodes CASSLGTSGYANTGELFF.

Details on this clone: The identical CDR3 is also encoded by other nucleotide sequences in the sample. This chain uses TRBV18 with TRBJ1-1, with 7 bases aligning to TRBD1. The ends lost 3 bases at V and 7 bases at J; junction bases unmatched: 2. CDR1 and CDR2 (germline): KGHSH, LQKENI. The CDR3 is made up of 12 amino acids. The CDR3 reads CASSPDRDEAFF. CDR3 nucleotides: TGTGCCAGCTCACCCGACAGGGATGAAGCTTTCTTT.

V usage is TRBV10-3 and J usage is TRBJ2-2; the match to TRBD2 covers 7 bases. Unmatched junction bases numbered 5, after V lost 6 bases and J lost 4 bases. The CDR3 is 14 amino acids. The germline V gene encodes CDR1 ENHRY and CDR2 SYGVKD. CDR3 region: CAISTSDSTGELFF. The CDR3 DNA reads TGTGCCATCAGCACTAGCGATTCCACCGGGGAGCTGTTTTTT.

The chain couples TRBV4-3 to TRBJ1-5; 7 bases line up with TRBD1. With V trimmed by 1 base and J by 7 bases, 7 bases remained unmatched. The CDR3 consists of 15 residues. CDR1 and CDR2 from the germline V gene are LGHNA and YSLEER. The CDR3 coding sequence is TGCGCCAGCAGCCAAGGTGTAGGGGGCCGGCAGCCCCAGCATTTT. As protein: CASSQGVGGRQPQHF.

The chain recombines TRBV6-6 with TRBJ2-7, with 8 positions matching TRBD2. The DNA end lines up better with TRBJ2-1; the J call may be wrong. The CDR3 has 15 amino acids. From germline, CDR1 is MNHNY and CDR2 SVGAGI (reference sequence). The CDR3 nucleotides are TGTGCCAGCAGTTCATCAGCGGGAGTGGACAATGAGCAGTTCTTC. Its protein product is CASSSSAGVDNEQFF.

This sequence joins TRBV19 and TRBJ2-1, with 12 bases matching TRBD2. Per the germline V gene, CDR1 is LNHDA and CDR2 is SQIVND (reference sequence). The trim removed 5 bases at V and 9 bases at J, leaving 11 bases unmatched. The CDR3 has 16 amino acids. The CDR3 here is CASSLQLAGGYGEQFF. The CDR3 bases are TGTGCCAGTAGTCTCCAACTAGCGGGAGGATATGGTGAGCAGTTCTTC.

The chain carries TRBV28 and TRBJ2-3, with 9 bases fitting TRBD2. V gave up 6 bases and J gave up 0 bases; unmatched junction bases: 4. The CDR3 consists of 15 residues. Germline V gene data show CDR1 as MDHEN and CDR2 as SYDVKM. CDR3 sequence reads: CASRIAGVSTDTQYF. CDR3 in DNA: TGTGCCAGCAGAATAGCGGGAGTAAGCACAGATACGCAGTATTTT. The complete variable domain, with remaining parts taken from reference TRBV28 and TRBJ2-3, reads DVKVTQSSRYLVKRTGEKVFLECVQDMDHENMFWYRQDPGLGLRLIYFSYDVKMKEKGDIPEGYSVSREKKERFSLILESASTNQTSMYLCASRIAGVSTDTQYFGPGTRLTVL.

This clone came up once. The chain recombines TRBV27 with TRBJ1-5, with D unclear. Looked up from germline, CDR1 is MNHEY and CDR2 is SMNVEV (reference sequence). The V end was cut by 4 bases, the J end by 6 bases, with 13 bases between. This CDR3 spans 14 amino acids. CDR3 nucleotide sequence: TGTGCCAGCAGTTACATGGACGGGAGTCAGCCCCAGCATTTT. It is translated as CASSYMDGSQPQHF.

The rearrangement links TRBV7-9 to TRBJ1-1; D is uncertain. The CDR3 totals 15 residues. V shed 1 base and J shed 4 bases, with 13 bases lying between them. Germline-derived CDR1 and CDR2 are SEHNR and FQNEAQ (reference sequence). The CDR3, as DNA: TGTGCCAGCAGCTTAGTGTTGGCAGCTTCCACTGAAGCTTTCTTT. It translates to CASSLVLAASTEAFF.

There are a few counts of this clone. V and J are TRBV5-4 and TRBJ2-5; D ambiguous. Trimming shortened V by 0 bases and J by 5 bases, and 5 bases separated the two germline ends. The CDR3 has 12 residues. Germline lookup yields CDR1 SGHNT and CDR2 YYREEE (reference sequence). The CDR3 bases are TGTGCCAGCAGCTTGGTAGAGGAGACCCAGTACTTC. This gives the protein CASSLVEETQYF.

V gene TRBV5-6 combines with J gene TRBJ2-3; D is perhaps TRBD1 (5 bases). Trimming took 6 bases from V and 3 from J, leaving 17 bases between them. The CDR3 is made up of 15 amino acids. Germline V gene sequence: CDR1 SGHDT, CDR2 YYEEEE. CDR3 in DNA: TGTGCCAGCACCAAAAGGGGCTATCATACAGATACGCAGTATTTT. Translation gives CASTKRGYHTDTQYF.

V and J are TRBV11-3 and TRBJ2-2; D gene ambiguous. Germline values: CDR1 SGHNT, CDR2 YENEEA. This CDR3 is built from 13 residues. Trimming pared 4 bases from V and 4 bases from J, leaving 7 bases between. The CDR3 reads CASSSRVTGELFF. The CDR3 coding sequence is TGTGCCAGCAGCTCCCGCGTCACCGGGGAGCTGTTTTTT.

The rearrangement links TRBV7-6 to TRBJ2-2; D not certain. The CDR3 has 15 residues. Germline-derived CDR1 and CDR2 are SGHVS and FNYEAQ. Trimming left V 0 bases short and J 1 base short, with 6 bases between. The CDR3 DNA reads as TGTGCCAGCAGCTTAGCGCGCGGGAACACCGGGGAGCTGTTTTTT. Protein sequence: CASSLARGNTGELFF. The complete variable domain, with remaining parts taken from reference TRBV7-6 and TRBJ2-2, reads GAGVSQSPRYKVTKRGQDVALRCDPISGHVSLYWYRQALGQGPEFLTYFNYEAQQDKSGLPNDRFSAERPEGSISTLTIQRTEQRDSAMYRCASSLARGNTGELFFGEGSRLTVL.

This sequence joins TRBV10-3 and TRBJ1-2, with 9 bases matching TRBD1. There are 16 residues in the CDR3. Trimming at V came to 8 bases and at J to 7 bases, leaving 17 bases not matched to a gene. Germline CDR1 reads ENHRY; CDR2 reads SYGVKD. This CDR3 reads CAIARPEDRGFGGYTF. Here the CDR3 DNA reads TGTGCCATCGCCCGTCCCGAGGACAGGGGTTTTGGTGGCTACACCTTC.

The chain carries TRBV6-5 and TRBJ2-1; 9 nucleotides line up with TRBD2. The germline CDR1 and CDR2 sequences are MNHEY and SVGAGI. The CDR3 is 16 residues long. The trim removed 0 bases at V and 9 bases at J, leaving 9 bases unmatched. The CDR3: CASSYSRASGASEQFF. In DNA form, the CDR3 reads TGTGCCAGCAGTTACTCGCGGGCTAGCGGGGCCTCTGAGCAGTTCTTC.